Sequencing of this TCR beta chain was carried out in a study of graft-versus-host responses after intestinal transplantation. In the study overall: Recipients had transplants, and these were multivisceral, liver-intestinal, or isolated intestinal. Every transplant recipient was induced with anti-thymocyte globulin, then maintained on tacrolimus and steroids for two to four years.

Overall study findings and caveats: Allograft graft-versus-host to host-versus-graft clonal ratios ran high in patients with graft-donor T cell macrochimerism. Declines in HvG clones occurring early post-transplant were associated with peak circulating GvH clone levels.

This clone occurred once. Its antigen is currently unknown. This table comes from immunoSEQ multiplex PCR, and its TCRdb copy is limited to in-frame clones, with some not included. The table shows about 86,000 clones, with roughly four fifths occurring only once. The starting material was unstimulated CD8+ T cells sorted from spleen or lymph node cells, obtained before intestinal transplant. The clonotype was recovered from a human donor who received an intestinal transplant.

CDR3 sequence (DNA): TGTGCCAGCAGCTTAGCGGGAGATGAAGCTTTCTTT. Translating gives CASSLAGDEAFF. V is TRBV11-2 and J is TRBJ1-1; D gene ambiguous. V was trimmed by 1 base and J by 7 bases, leaving 7 bases between them. This CDR3 comprises 12 residues. Germline CDR1 is SGHAT and CDR2 is FQNNGV. Full variable domain (outside the CDR3, taken from reference TRBV11-2 and TRBJ1-1): EAGVAQSPRYKIIEKRQSVAFWCNPISGHATLYWYQQILGQGPKLLIQFQNNGVVDDSQLPKDRFSAERLKGVDSTLKIQPAKLEDSAVYLCASSLAGDEAFFGQGTRLTVV.